A single sample is the source of the 12 T cell receptor beta chains below, sequenced in a study of blood T cell repertoires in COVID-19. Measured with immunoSEQ multiplex PCR; TCRdb has only the in-frame clones, and not every one. This sample has some 78,000 clones; just over 85% occur once, and the top ten carry around 26%. Sequenced material: peripheral blood. These receptors originate from a man aged 45 to 65 with active or convalescent COVID-19.

The chain employs TRBV7-2 and TRBJ2-7; D is possibly TRBD2 (6 bases). Trimming left V 5 bases short and J 3 bases short, with 17 bases between. The CDR3 length is 15 residues. Germline V CDR1 and CDR2: SGHTA, FQGNSA. CDR3 coding DNA: TGTGCCAGCAGCACGGAGGGTGCGGAATACTACGAGCAGTACTTC. Translated, it gives CASSTEGAEYYEQYF.

The chain employs TRBV14 and TRBJ2-3; TRBD1 agrees at 7 bases. V trimming: 2 bases; J trimming: 1 base; junction bases outside the gene matches: 9. This CDR3 has 17 amino acids. The germline V gene encodes CDR1 SGHDN and CDR2 FVKESK. CDR3: CASSQPFDRVGTDTQYF. DNA for the CDR3: TGTGCCAGCAGCCAACCCTTTGACAGGGTCGGCACAGATACGCAGTATTTT.

This chain links TRBV2 with TRBJ1-4; no clear D gene. This CDR3 region has 14 residues. CDR1 is SNHLY, CDR2 FYNNEI, per germline. Trimming pared 1 base from V and 7 bases from J, leaving 10 bases between. CDR3 DNA: TGTGCCAGCAGTGAAGGAACAAGTCTTGAAAAACTGTTTTTT. Translation: CASSEGTSLEKLFF.

This rearrangement joins TRBV24-1 to TRBJ1-1; D is ambiguous. The CDR3 has 11 amino acids. Germline lookup yields CDR1 KGHDR and CDR2 SFDVKD. With 3 bases removed from V and 11 bases from J, the gap between germline ends came to 9 bases. This chain's CDR3 is CATSDAGYAFF. The DNA for the CDR3 is TGTGCCACCAGTGATGCGGGATATGCTTTCTTT.

The chain has TRBV24-1 and TRBJ1-2, with 8 bases matching TRBD1. Germline V gene sequence: CDR1 KGHDR, CDR2 SFDVKD. The CDR3 totals 13 residues. Unmatched junction bases numbered 2, after V lost 3 bases and J lost 6 bases. The CDR3 is CATSDAGGDGYTF. The CDR3 bases are TGTGCCACCAGTGATGCAGGGGGCGATGGCTACACCTTC.

A few counts support this clone. This chain links TRBV5-8 with TRBJ1-2; a weak D match, TRBD1 (6 bases). Germline lookup yields CDR1 SGHTS and CDR2 YDEGEE. V gave up 1 base and J gave up 4 bases, with 14 bases separating them. This CDR3 is built from 15 residues. The chain's CDR3 is CASSLFSNRVYGYTF. The CDR3 nucleotides are TGTGCCAGCAGCTTGTTCTCTAACAGGGTCTATGGCTACACCTTC.

The chain combines TRBV4-1 with TRBJ1-2; no clear D. The CDR3 length is 13 residues. The germline V gene has CDR1 MGHRA and CDR2 YSYEKL. Trimming pared 4 bases from V and 3 bases from J, leaving 9 bases between. This CDR3 is CASSPASDYGYTF. In DNA form, the CDR3 reads TGCGCCAGCAGCCCCGCTTCAGACTATGGCTACACCTTC.

This clone showed up just once. The chain combines TRBV29-1 with TRBJ1-4, with TRBD1 matching 10 bases. The CDR3 consists of 13 residues. Germline lookup yields CDR1 SQVTM and CDR2 ANQGSEA. V was clipped by 4 bases and J by 8 bases; unmatched bases: 4. CDR3 nucleotides: TGCAGCGTTGGGACAGGGGGGCGAGAAAAACTGTTTTTT. Its protein product is CSVGTGGREKLFF.

A few counts support this clone. The CDR3 DNA follows: TGTGCCAGCAGCTTGTCGGGACAGGGTGGTTTAGCCAAAAACATTCAGTACTTC. Translation: CASSLSGQGGLAKNIQYF. The chain combines TRBV5-4 with TRBJ2-4, with TRBD1 matching 9 bases. Germline V gene sequence: CDR1 SGHNT, CDR2 YYREEE (reference sequence). V was clipped by 1 base and J by 0 bases; unmatched bases: 8. This CDR3 contains 18 residues.

The rearrangement uses TRBV6-1 and TRBJ1-1; D is uncertain. Trimming cost V 3 bases and J 0 bases, with 8 bases left between them. The germline V gene has CDR1 MNHNS and CDR2 SASEGT. CDR3 length: 14 residues. CDR3 loop: CASSDRYMNTEAFF. CDR3 DNA sequence: TGTGCCAGCAGTGATCGGTATATGAACACTGAAGCTTTCTTT.

The chain couples TRBV18 to TRBJ1-1; TRBD1 matches 7 bases. In germline, CDR1 is KGHSH, CDR2 LQKENI. This CDR3 spans 16 amino acids. V lost 8 bases, J lost 4 bases, and 16 bases stayed unmatched. The CDR3: CASQRFWGEGATEAFF. The CDR3 bases are TGTGCCAGCCAGCGTTTTTGGGGTGAGGGGGCCACTGAAGCTTTCTTT. Based on the CDR3 plus reference TRBV18 and TRBJ1-1, the full variable domain is NAGVMQNPRHLVRRRGQEARLRCSPMKGHSHVYWYRQLPEEGLKFMVYLQKENIIDESGMPKERFSAEFPKEGPSILRIQQVVRGDSAAYFCASQRFWGEGATEAFFGQGTRLTVV.

The genes are TRBV5-5 and TRBJ1-2, with unresolved D. Trimming cost V 0 bases and J 6 bases, with 15 bases left between them. Germline V lookup: CDR1 SGHKS, CDR2 YYEKEE (reference sequence). This CDR3 has 15 amino acids. As DNA, the CDR3 is TGTGCCAGCAGCTTGGTGCCAGGATACGCCGATGGCTACACCTTC. This translates into CASSLVPGYADGYTF.